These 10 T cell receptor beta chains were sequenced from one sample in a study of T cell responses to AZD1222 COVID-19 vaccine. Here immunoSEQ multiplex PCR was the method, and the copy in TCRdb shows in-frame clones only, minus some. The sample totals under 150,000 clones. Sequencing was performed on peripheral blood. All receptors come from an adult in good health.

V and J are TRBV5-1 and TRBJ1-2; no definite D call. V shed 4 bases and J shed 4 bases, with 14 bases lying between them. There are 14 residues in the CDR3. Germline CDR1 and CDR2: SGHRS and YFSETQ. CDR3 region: CASSDVGHSYGYTF. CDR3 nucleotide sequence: TGCGCCAGCAGCGACGTGGGCCACTCCTATGGCTACACCTTC.

CDR3 DNA sequence: TGTGCCACCACGGTCGACGGATTGAACACTGAAGCTTTCTTT. It codes for CATTVDGLNTEAFF. The J gene is TRBJ1-1, the V gene TRBV10-3, with unresolved D. The CDR3 loop spans 14 amino acids. V lost 10 bases and J 0 bases, leaving 15 bases between the germline ends. CDR1 ENHRY and CDR2 SYGVKD come from the germline V gene.

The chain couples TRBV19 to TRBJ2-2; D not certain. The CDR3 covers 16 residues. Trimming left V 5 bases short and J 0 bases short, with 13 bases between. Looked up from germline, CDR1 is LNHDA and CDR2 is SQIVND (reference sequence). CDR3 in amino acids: CASSLYWRSNTGELFF. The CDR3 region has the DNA TGTGCCAGTAGTTTATACTGGCGATCGAACACCGGGGAGCTGTTTTTT.

CDR3 nucleotides: TGCGCCAGCAGCCCCCTCCCGACTAGCGGTACCACCGGGGAGCTGTTTTTT. Protein sequence: CASSPLPTSGTTGELFF. The rearrangement links TRBV5-1 to TRBJ2-2; TRBD2 aligns across 9 bases. V lost 4 bases, J lost 4 bases, and 11 bases stayed unmatched. Germline loops: CDR1 SGHRS, CDR2 YFSETQ. There are 17 residues in the CDR3.

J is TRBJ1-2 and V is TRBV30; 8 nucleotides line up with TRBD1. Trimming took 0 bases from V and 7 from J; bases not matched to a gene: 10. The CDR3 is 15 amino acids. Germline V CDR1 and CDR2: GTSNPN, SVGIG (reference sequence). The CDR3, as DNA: TGTGCCTGGAGTGTAGTCGGCCAGGGGGCTGGTGGCTACACCTTC. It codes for CAWSVVGQGAGGYTF.

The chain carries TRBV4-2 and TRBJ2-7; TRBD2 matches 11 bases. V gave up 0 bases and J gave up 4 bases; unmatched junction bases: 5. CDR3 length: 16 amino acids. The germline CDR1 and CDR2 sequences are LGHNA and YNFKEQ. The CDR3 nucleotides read TGTGCCAGCAGCCAAGATGGGCTAGCGGGGGGATACGAGCAGTACTTC. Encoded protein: CASSQDGLAGGYEQYF.

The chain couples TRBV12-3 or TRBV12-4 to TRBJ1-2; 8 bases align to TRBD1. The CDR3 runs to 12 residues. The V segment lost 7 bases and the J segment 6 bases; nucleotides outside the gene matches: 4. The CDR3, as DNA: TGTGCCAGCACCCGACAGGGGAATGGCTACACCTTC. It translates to CASTRQGNGYTF.

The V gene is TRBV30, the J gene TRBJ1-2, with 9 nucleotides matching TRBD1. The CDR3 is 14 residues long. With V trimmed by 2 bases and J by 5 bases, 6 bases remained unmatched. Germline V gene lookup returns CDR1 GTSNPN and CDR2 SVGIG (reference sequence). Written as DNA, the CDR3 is TGTGCCTGGAGTTGGAAGGACAGGGGATATGGCTACACCTTC. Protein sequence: CAWSWKDRGYGYTF.

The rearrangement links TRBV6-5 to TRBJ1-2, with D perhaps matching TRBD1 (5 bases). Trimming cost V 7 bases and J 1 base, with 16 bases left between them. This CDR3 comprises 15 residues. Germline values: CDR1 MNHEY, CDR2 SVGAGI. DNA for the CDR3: TGTGCCAGCATGCCTCAGGGAAGGGGTAACTATGGCTACACCTTC. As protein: CASMPQGRGNYGYTF.

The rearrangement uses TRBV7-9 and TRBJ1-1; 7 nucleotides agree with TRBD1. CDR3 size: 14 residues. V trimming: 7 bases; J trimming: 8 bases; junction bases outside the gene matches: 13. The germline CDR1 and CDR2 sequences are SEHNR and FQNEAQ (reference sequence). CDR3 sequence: CASTGTALGREAFF. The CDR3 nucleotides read TGTGCCAGCACCGGGACAGCCCTTGGAAGGGAAGCTTTCTTT. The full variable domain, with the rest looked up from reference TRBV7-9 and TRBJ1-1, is DTGVSQNPRHKITKRGQNVTFRCDPISEHNRLYWYRQTLGQGPEFLTYFQNEAQLEKSRLLSDRFSAERPKGSFSTLEIQRTEQGDSAMYLCASTGTALGREAFFGQGTRLTVV.